This TCR beta chain was identified in a study of blood T cell repertoires in COVID-19. At the level of the study: Spain, Italy and the United States supplied samples that represented acute and convalescent COVID-19. T cells, B-cell-depleted T cells, or PBMCs provided the cDNA or gDNA that served as material.

V dropped 6 bases and J dropped 1; count of bases not matched to a gene: 5. The CDR3 has 15 amino acids. The germline V gene encodes CDR1 KGHSH and CDR2 LQKENI. The method was immunoSEQ multiplex PCR; TCRdb's version includes in-frame clones alone and lacks a portion of them. This table holds over 250,000 clones, approximately 90% found once. The cohort comprised adults aged roughly 18 to 100 years residing in 20 to 30 US areas. Participants reported their clinical history, and cohort assignment relied on those reports. J is TRBJ1-5 and V is TRBV18, with 8 bases fitting TRBD1. Sequencing was done on a sample of PBMCs or T cells enriched from blood (not recorded which). The receptor was isolated from a woman between 50 and 59 years old who had recovered from COVID-19. CDR3 in amino acids: CASSPGQGSNQPQHF. CDR3 bases: TGTGCCAGCTCTCCTGGACAGGGAAGCAATCAGCCCCAGCATTTT.